A selection of T cell receptor beta chains follows, all from one sample in a study of beta chain features in type 1 diabetes. TCRdb's copy holds only in-frame clones and misses some; the assay was immunoSEQ multiplex PCR. The sample holds approximately 730,000 clones; about an eighth are singletons and the top ten take 0.022%. The specimen sequenced was naive CD4+ T cells from blood. All receptors derive from a man aged 18 to 35 with type 1 diabetes. CDR3s include the opening cysteine and the closing phenylalanine or tryptophan. The D gene is left open where the match is weak. For some rows the clone size is stated as once, few or many, or as a class when expanded; others skip it.

V gene	clone size	D gene	CDR3 length	J gene	CDR3 protein	CDR3 DNA
TRBV6-5	.	.	14	TRBJ2-3	CASRPGLLTDTQYF	TGTGCCAGCAGGCCGGGACTCCTCACAGATACGCAGTATTTT
TRBV12-5	.	TRBD1	13	TRBJ1-5	CASRGLGNQPQHF	TGTGCTAGCAGGGGGCTTGGCAATCAGCCCCAGCATTTT
TRBV29-1	few	.	14	TRBJ2-3	CSVDWGGQTDTQYF	TGCAGCGTTGATTGGGGGGGGCAGACAGATACGCAGTATTTT
TRBV10-3	.	.	14	TRBJ1-1	CAIRGPAENTEAFF	TGTGCCATCAGGGGACCGGCGGAGAACACTGAAGCTTTCTTT
TRBV21-1	.	.	18	TRBJ1-5	CASSRQGLRMSGNQPQHF	TGTGCCAGCAGTCGACAGGGTTTGCGGATGTCGGGCAATCAGCCCCAGCATTTT
TRBV28	few	.	14	TRBJ1-6	CASSPGHLGVALHF	TGTGCCAGCAGTCCGGGACACCTCGGGGTGGCCCTCCACTTT
TRBV2	.	.	12	TRBJ2-7	CASLPGAYEQYF	TGTGCCAGCCTCCCGGGGGCCTACGAGCAGTACTTC
TRBV18	few	.	16	TRBJ1-1	CASSPPSTFMNTEAFF	TGTGCCAGCTCACCACCCAGCACGTTCATGAACACTGAAGCTTTCTTT
TRBV5-6	few	.	13	TRBJ2-5	CASSFVAAETQYF	TGTGCCAGCAGCTTCGTGGCAGCAGAGACCCAGTACTTC
TRBV5-1	.	.	15	TRBJ1-2	CASSFTQAPLYGYTF	TGCGCCAGCAGCTTTACTCAGGCGCCTCTTTATGGCTACACCTTC
TRBV19	few	TRBD1	13	TRBJ2-4	CASNEGQENIQYF	TGTGCCAGTAACGAGGGACAGGAAAACATTCAGTACTTC
TRBV19	.	.	14	TRBJ2-1	CASSIRQPNNEQFF	TGTGCCAGTAGTATCAGACAGCCAAACAATGAGCAGTTCTTC
TRBV19	.	.	14	TRBJ2-2	CASSGNREAGELFF	TGTGCCAGTAGCGGTAACAGGGAGGCCGGGGAGCTGTTTTTT
TRBV10-3	.	.	16	TRBJ2-1	CAITDTVMSSYNEQFF	TGTGCCATCACCGATACAGTTATGAGCTCCTACAATGAGCAGTTCTTC
TRBV9	.	TRBD1	14	TRBJ1-5	CASSPSGQKQPQHF	TGTGCCAGCAGCCCGTCGGGACAGAAACAGCCCCAGCATTTT
TRBV9	.	TRBD2	16	TRBJ2-5	CASSVGGLAGSETQYF	TGTGCCAGCAGCGTAGGGGGACTAGCGGGGTCAGAGACCCAGTACTTC
TRBV2	.	TRBD1	17	TRBJ2-7	CASSLGPGQGHSYEQYF	TGTGCCAGCAGCCTCGGACCCGGACAGGGGCACTCCTACGAGCAGTACTTC
TRBV7-8	.	TRBD2	15	TRBJ2-1	CASSLVTSGGGEQFF	TGTGCCAGCAGTTTAGTAACTAGCGGGGGAGGTGAGCAGTTCTTC
TRBV25-1	.	.	14	TRBJ1-2	CASSPGHLRGGYTF	TGTGCCAGCAGCCCGGGACACCTAAGGGGCGGCTACACCTTC
TRBV6-6	few	TRBD1	13	TRBJ2-7	CASMPGTGAEQYF	TGTGCCAGCATGCCCGGGACAGGGGCCGAGCAGTACTTC
TRBV19	.	.	12	TRBJ2-1	CARGGGGNEQFF	TGTGCCAGGGGAGGGGGAGGTAATGAGCAGTTCTTC
TRBV29-1	few	.	12	TRBJ1-3	CSSEGAGNTIYF	TGCAGCTCGGAGGGGGCTGGAAACACCATATATTTT
TRBV7-9	.	.	13	TRBJ1-2	CASSSRLLDGYTF	TGTGCCAGCAGCTCGCGATTATTGGATGGCTACACCTTC
TRBV7-8	few	TRBD1	15	TRBJ2-1	CASSLGVQGTDEQFF	TGTGCCAGCAGCTTAGGGGTACAGGGGACCGATGAGCAGTTCTTC
TRBV25-1	.	.	16	TRBJ1-2	CASSEYAGPGYYGYTF	TGTGCCAGCAGTGAATATGCAGGACCGGGGTACTATGGCTACACCTTC
TRBV30	few	.	14	TRBJ1-4	CAWQPGPLGEKLFF	TGTGCCTGGCAACCGGGCCCCTTGGGGGAAAAACTGTTTTTT
TRBV18	.	TRBD2	16	TRBJ2-1	CASSPLTSGGRNEQFF	TGTGCCAGCTCACCACTTACTAGCGGGGGGCGCAATGAGCAGTTCTTC
TRBV7-3	.	TRBD1	13	TRBJ2-7	CASSLSQGQGLVF	TGTGCCAGCAGCTTAAGTCAGGGACAGGGTTTGGTCTTC
TRBV13	.	.	16	TRBJ1-5	CASSLGPRGSNQPQHF	TGTGCCAGCAGCTTAGGGCCCAGGGGTAGCAATCAGCCCCAGCATTTT
TRBV5-1	.	.	11	TRBJ2-1	CASSLLSEQFF	TGCGCCAGCAGCCTCCTCTCTGAGCAGTTCTTC
TRBV6-6	.	TRBD2	12	TRBJ2-7	CASGAGEWEQYF	TGTGCCAGCGGAGCGGGGGAATGGGAGCAGTACTTC
TRBV30	.	TRBD1	12	TRBJ1-1	CAWSLPGGSGGF	TGTGCCTGGAGTCTCCCAGGGGGGTCGGGTGGCTTT
TRBV29-1	.	TRBD2	13	TRBJ2-1	CSVAWSGGAVQFF	TGCAGCGTTGCGTGGAGCGGGGGGGCAGTTCAGTTCTTC
TRBV9	.	.	16	TRBJ2-3	CASSPQGGDSTDTQYF	TGTGCCAGCAGCCCCCAGGGGGGGGATAGCACAGATACGCAGTATTTT
TRBV10-3	few	.	15	TRBJ1-5	CAISEYDGFNQPQHF	TGTGCCATCAGTGAGTATGACGGATTCAATCAGCCCCAGCATTTT
TRBV19	.	.	16	TRBJ1-1	CASVIGQHRGDTEAFF	TGTGCCAGCGTAATAGGGCAGCACCGAGGGGACACTGAAGCTTTCTTT
TRBV9	.	.	14	TRBJ1-4	CASSSRGGGEKLFF	TGTGCCAGCAGCTCCCGTGGAGGAGGGGAAAAACTGTTTTTT